The entry below describes one TCR beta chain. No antigen is known for it. These data originate in a study of PD-L1 blockade in urothelial cancer. Study as a whole: Patients had received 0 to 3 prior chemotherapy regimens. Each blood sample yielded a median of approximately 140,000 T cells.

Overall study findings and caveats: Below-median pretreatment blood TCR clonality was associated with improved progression-free and overall survival.

The method was immunoSEQ multiplex PCR; TCRdb's version includes in-frame clones alone and lacks a portion of them. The sample lists about 90,000 clones; 90% were seen once. CDR1 is SNHLY, CDR2 FYNNEI, per germline. The length of the CDR3 is 15 residues. After removal of 2 bases from V and 6 bases from J, the junction contained 9 bases not matched to a gene. This receptor was identified in a man between 60 and 70 years old with urothelial cancer. Here the sequenced sample was PBMCs, taken around atezolizumab (anti-PD-L1) treatment. This chain connects TRBV2 to TRBJ2-7, with 8 bases matching TRBD1. CDR3 amino acids: CASSEREQGAGEQYF. The CDR3 DNA follows: TGTGCCAGCAGTGAAAGGGAGCAGGGGGCGGGCGAGCAGTACTTC.